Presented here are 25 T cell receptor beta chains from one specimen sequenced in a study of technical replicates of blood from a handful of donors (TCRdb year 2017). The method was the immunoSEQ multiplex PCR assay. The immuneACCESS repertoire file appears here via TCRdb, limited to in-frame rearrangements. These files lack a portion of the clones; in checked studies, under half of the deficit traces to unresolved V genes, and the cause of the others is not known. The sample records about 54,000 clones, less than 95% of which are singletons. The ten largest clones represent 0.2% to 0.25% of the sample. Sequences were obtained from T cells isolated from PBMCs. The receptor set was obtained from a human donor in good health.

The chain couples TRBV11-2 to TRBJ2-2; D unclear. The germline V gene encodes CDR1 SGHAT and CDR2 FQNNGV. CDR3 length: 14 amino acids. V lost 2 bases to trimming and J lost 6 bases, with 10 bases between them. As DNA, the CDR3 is TGTGCCAGCAGCTTATTTTCCGGTTCCGGGGAGCTGTTTTTT. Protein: CASSLFSGSGELFF.

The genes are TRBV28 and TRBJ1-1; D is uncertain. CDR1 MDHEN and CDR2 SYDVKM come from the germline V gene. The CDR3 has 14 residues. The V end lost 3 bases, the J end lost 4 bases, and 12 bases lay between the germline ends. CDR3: CASSLEYLSTEAFF. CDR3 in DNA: TGTGCCAGCAGTTTGGAGTACCTTAGCACTGAAGCTTTCTTT. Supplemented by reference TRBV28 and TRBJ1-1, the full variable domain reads DVKVTQSSRYLVKRTGEKVFLECVQDMDHENMFWYRQDPGLGLRLIYFSYDVKMKEKGDIPEGYSVSREKKERFSLILESASTNQTSMYLCASSLEYLSTEAFFGQGTRLTVV.

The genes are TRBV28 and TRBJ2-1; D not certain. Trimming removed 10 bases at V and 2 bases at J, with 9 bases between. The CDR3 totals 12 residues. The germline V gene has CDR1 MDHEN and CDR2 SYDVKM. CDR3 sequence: CATQQAYNEQFF. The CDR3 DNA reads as TGTGCCACCCAGCAGGCCTACAATGAGCAGTTCTTC.

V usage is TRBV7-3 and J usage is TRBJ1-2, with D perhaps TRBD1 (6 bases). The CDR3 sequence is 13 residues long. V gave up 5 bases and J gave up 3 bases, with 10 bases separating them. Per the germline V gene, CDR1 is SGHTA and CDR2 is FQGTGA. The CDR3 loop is CASSPHRDYGYTF. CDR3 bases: TGTGCCAGCAGCCCCCACAGGGACTATGGCTACACCTTC.

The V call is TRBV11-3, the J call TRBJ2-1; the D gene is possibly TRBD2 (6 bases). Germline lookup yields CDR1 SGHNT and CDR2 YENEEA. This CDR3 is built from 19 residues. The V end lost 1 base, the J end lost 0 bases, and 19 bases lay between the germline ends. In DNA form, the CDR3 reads TGTGCCAGCAGCTTAGGCTCTGGGACTGGAATAAGCTCCTACAATGAGCAGTTCTTC. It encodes CASSLGSGTGISSYNEQFF. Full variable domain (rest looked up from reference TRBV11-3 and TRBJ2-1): EAGVVQSPRYKIIEKKQPVAFWCNPISGHNTLYWYLQNLGQGPELLIRYENEEAVDDSQLPKDRFSAERLKGVDSTLKIQPAELGDSAVYLCASSLGSGTGISSYNEQFFGPGTRLTVL.

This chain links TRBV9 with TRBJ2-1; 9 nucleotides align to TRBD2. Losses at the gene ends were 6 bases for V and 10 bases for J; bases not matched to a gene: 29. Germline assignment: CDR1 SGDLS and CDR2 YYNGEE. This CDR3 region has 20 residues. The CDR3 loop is CASTPSEGAMTSRGGDEQFF. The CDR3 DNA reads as TGTGCCAGCACCCCAAGTGAGGGGGCGATGACTAGCCGCGGGGGGGACGAGCAGTTCTTC.

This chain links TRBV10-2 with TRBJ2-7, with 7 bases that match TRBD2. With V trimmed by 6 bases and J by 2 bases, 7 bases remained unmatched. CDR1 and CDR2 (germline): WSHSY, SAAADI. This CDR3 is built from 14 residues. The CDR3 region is CASRPGTITYEQYF. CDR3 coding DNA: TGCGCCAGCAGGCCCGGGACTATAACCTACGAGCAGTACTTC.

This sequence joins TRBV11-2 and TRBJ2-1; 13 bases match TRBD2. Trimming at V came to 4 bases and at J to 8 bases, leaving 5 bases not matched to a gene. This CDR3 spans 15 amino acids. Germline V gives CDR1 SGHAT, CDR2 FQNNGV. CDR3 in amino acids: CASSSGTSGTDEQFF. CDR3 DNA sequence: TGTGCCAGCAGCTCCGGGACTAGCGGGACCGATGAGCAGTTCTTC.

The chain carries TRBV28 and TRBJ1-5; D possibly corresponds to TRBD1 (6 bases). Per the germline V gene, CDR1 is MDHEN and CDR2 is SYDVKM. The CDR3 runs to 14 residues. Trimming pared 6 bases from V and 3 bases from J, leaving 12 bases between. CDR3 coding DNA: TGTGCCAGCAGGCGGCGACAGGTCAATCAGCCCCAGCATTTT. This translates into CASRRRQVNQPQHF.

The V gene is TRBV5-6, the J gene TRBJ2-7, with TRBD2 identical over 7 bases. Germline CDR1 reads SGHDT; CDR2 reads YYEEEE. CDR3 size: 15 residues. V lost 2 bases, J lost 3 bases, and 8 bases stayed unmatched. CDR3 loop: CASSFGRGGDYEQYF. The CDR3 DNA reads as TGTGCCAGCAGCTTCGGTCGCGGGGGAGACTACGAGCAGTACTTC. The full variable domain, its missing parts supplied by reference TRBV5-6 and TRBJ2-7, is DAGVTQSPTHLIKTRGQQVTLRCSPKSGHDTVSWYQQALGQGPQFIFQYYEEEERQRGNFPDRFSGHQFPNYSSELNVNALLLGDSALYLCASSFGRGGDYEQYFGPGTRLTVT.

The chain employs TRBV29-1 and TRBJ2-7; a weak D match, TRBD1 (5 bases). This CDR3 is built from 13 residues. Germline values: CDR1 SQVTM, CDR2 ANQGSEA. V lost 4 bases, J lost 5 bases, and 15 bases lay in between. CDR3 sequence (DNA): TGCAGCGTTGGCAGGGCGCTAAGGAACGAGCAGTACTTC. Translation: CSVGRALRNEQYF.

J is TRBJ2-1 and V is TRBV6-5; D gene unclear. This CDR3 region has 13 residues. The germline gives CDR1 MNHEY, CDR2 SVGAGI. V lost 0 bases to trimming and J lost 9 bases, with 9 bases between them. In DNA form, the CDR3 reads TGTGCCAGCAGTTACTCCAGTAACAGTGAGCAGTTCTTC. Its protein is CASSYSSNSEQFF.

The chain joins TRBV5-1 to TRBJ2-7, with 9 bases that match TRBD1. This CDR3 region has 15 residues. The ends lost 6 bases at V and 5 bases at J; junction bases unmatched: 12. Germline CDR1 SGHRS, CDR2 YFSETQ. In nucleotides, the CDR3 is TGCGCCAGCACCAGGGGAGAGGACAGGGGACACGAGCAGTACTTC. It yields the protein CASTRGEDRGHEQYF.

The CDR3 DNA is TGTGCCAGCAAAGGGGGACTAGCGGGAGAGGCCGGGGAGCTGTTTTTT. As protein: CASKGGLAGEAGELFF. The V call is TRBV7-6, the J call TRBJ2-2, with 14 bases aligning to TRBD2. With 7 bases clipped from V and 6 bases from J, the junction kept 7 bases outside the gene matches. The CDR3 contains 16 residues. The germline V gene encodes CDR1 SGHVS and CDR2 FNYEAQ.

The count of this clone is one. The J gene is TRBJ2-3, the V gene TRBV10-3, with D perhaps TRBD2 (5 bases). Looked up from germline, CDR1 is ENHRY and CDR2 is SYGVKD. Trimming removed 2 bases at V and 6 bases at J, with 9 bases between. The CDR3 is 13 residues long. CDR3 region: CAISEPPGDTQYF. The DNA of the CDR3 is TGTGCCATCAGTGAGCCGCCGGGGGATACGCAGTATTTT.

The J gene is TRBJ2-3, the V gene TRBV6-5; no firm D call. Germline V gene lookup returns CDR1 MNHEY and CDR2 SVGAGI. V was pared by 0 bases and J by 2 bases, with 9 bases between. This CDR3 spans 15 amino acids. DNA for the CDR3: TGTGCCAGCAGTTACTCGGGCCAGACCACAGATACGCAGTATTTT. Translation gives CASSYSGQTTDTQYF.

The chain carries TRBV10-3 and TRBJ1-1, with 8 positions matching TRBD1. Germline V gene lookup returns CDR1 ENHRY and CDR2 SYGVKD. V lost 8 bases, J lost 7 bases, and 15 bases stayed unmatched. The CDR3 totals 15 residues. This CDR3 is CAIGQGATYNGEAFF. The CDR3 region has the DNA TGTGCCATCGGCCAGGGGGCAACCTACAACGGTGAAGCTTTCTTT.

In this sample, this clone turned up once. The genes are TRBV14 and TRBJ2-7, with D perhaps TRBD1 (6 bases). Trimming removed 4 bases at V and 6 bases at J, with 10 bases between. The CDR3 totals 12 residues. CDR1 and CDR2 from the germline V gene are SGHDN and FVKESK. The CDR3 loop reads CASSPWTAEQYF. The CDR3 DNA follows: TGTGCCAGCAGCCCCTGGACAGCCGAGCAGTACTTC.

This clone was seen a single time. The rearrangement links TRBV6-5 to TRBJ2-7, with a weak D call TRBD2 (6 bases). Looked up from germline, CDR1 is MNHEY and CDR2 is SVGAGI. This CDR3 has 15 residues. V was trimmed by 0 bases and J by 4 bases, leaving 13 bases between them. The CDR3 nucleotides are TGTGCCAGCAGTTACTCGCAGGGCGGGGAGTACGAGCAGTACTTC. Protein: CASSYSQGGEYEQYF.

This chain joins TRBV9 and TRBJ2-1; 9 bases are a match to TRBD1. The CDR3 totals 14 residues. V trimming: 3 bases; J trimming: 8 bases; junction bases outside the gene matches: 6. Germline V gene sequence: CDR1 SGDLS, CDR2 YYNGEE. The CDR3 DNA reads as TGTGCCAGCAGCGCAGGACAGGGGCCCTATGAGCAGTTCTTC. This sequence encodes CASSAGQGPYEQFF.

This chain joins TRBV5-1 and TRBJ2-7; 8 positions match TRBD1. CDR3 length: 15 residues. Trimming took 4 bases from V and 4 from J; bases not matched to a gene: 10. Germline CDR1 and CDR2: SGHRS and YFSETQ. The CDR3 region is CASSQATGAYYEQYF. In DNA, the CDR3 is TGCGCCAGCAGCCAAGCGACAGGGGCCTATTACGAGCAGTACTTC.

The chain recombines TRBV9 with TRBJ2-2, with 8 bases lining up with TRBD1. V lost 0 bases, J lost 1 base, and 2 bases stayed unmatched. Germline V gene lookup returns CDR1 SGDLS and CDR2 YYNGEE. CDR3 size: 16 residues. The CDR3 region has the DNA TGTGCCAGCAGCGTAGCAGGGGGCAGGAACACCGGGGAGCTGTTTTTT. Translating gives CASSVAGGRNTGELFF.

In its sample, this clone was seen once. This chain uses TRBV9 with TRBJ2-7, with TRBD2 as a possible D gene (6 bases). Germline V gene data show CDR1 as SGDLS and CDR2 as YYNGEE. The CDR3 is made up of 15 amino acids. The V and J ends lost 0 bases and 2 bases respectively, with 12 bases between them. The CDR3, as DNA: TGTGCCAGCAGCGTAGTGCCAAGCGGGCCCTACGAGCAGTACTTC. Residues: CASSVVPSGPYEQYF. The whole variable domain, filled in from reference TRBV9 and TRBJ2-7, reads DSGVTQTPKHLITATGQRVTLRCSPRSGDLSVYWYQQSLDQGLQFLIQYYNGEERAKGNILERFSAQQFPDLHSELNLSSLELGDSALYFCASSVVPSGPYEQYFGPGTRLTVT.

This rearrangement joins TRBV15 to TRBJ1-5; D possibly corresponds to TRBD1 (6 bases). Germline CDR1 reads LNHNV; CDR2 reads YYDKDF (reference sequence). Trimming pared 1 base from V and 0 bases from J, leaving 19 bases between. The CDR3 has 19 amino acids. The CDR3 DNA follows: TGTGCCACCAGCAGAGTCAGGACAGCGTTCCCGGATAGCAATCAGCCCCAGCATTTT. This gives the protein CATSRVRTAFPDSNQPQHF.

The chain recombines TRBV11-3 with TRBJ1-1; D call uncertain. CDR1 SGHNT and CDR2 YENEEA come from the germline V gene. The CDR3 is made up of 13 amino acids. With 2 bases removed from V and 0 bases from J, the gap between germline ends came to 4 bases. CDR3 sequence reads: CASSLSLNTEAFF. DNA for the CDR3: TGTGCCAGCAGCTTATCTTTGAACACTGAAGCTTTCTTT.